The source of this TCR beta chain is a study of T cell responses to AZD1222 COVID-19 vaccine. The study, taken as a whole, reports: Clonal diversity may have been underestimated in mostly white British donors. Unmutated variant regions are reportedly targeted by nearly half of spike-specific TCRs.

The assay was immunoSEQ multiplex PCR, and TCRdb's table has in-frame clones only and misses some. The repertoire includes about 90,000 clones, over 80% of them detected once, and about 16% sits in the top ten. With respect to this clone: Its specificity is not known.

J lost 2 bases, V lost 3 bases, and 19 bases had no gene match. CDR1 and CDR2 from the germline V gene are ENHRY and SYGVKD. The length of the CDR3 is 19 residues. V is TRBV10-3 and J is TRBJ2-7; 7 bases are a match to TRBD2. Material: peripheral blood, obtained on day 0 of AZD1222 vaccination. The receptor comes from an adult in good health. Here the CDR3 reads CAISDGGWGLRSGTYEQYF. The CDR3 region has the DNA TGTGCCATCAGTGATGGTGGGTGGGGTCTACGCAGCGGGACCTACGAGCAGTACTTC.